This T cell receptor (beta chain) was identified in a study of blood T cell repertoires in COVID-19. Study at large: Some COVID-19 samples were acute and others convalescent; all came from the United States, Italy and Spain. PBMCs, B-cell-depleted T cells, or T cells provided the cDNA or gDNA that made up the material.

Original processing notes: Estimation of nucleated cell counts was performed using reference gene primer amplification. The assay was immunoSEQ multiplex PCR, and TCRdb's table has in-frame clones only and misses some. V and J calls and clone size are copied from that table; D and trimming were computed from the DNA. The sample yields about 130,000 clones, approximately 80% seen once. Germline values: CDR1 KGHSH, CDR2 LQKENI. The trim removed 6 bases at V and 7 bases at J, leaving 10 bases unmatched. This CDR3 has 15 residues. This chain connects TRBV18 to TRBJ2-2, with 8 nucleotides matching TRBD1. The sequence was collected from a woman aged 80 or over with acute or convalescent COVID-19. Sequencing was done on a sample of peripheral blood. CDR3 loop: CASSQDRVGGGELFF. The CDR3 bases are TGTGCCAGCTCCCAGGACAGGGTCGGTGGCGGGGAGCTGTTTTTT.